The 13 T cell receptor beta chains in this list originate from one sample, sequenced in a study of shared clonotypes between healthy human individuals. Here immunoSEQ multiplex PCR was the method, and the copy in TCRdb shows in-frame clones only, minus some. The table lists about 770,000 clones, roughly 72% of them singletons. Sequencing was carried out using memory CD4+ T cells sorted from blood. Stated subset: CD45RA-negative fraction. These receptor sequences come from a woman aged 30 to 39 in good health.

The chain links TRBV7-9 to TRBJ2-7; 7 positions agree with TRBD2. This CDR3 region has 15 residues. The J segment lost 2 bases and the V segment lost 1 base, leaving 5 bases of the junction unmatched. CDR1 and CDR2 (germline): SEHNR, FQNEAQ (reference sequence). The CDR3 coding sequence is TGTGCCAGCAGCTTAGGTCAGGGAGGGGCCTACGAGCAGTACTTC. Translated: CASSLGQGGAYEQYF.

This chain joins TRBV7-2 and TRBJ2-3; 8 nucleotides match TRBD2. Losses at the gene ends were 2 bases for V and 0 bases for J; bases not matched to a gene: 13. The germline V gene encodes CDR1 SGHTA and CDR2 FQGNSA. This CDR3 region has 19 residues. CDR3 DNA: TGTGCCAGCAGCTTACGACTAGCGCTCATTTGGGGTAGCACAGATACGCAGTATTTT. Translated, it gives CASSLRLALIWGSTDTQYF.

The CDR3 sequence: CASSPMGGTSLTGELFF. The CDR3 DNA follows: TGTGCCAGCTCACCGATGGGCGGGACTAGCCTAACCGGGGAGCTGTTTTTT. The chain has TRBV18 and TRBJ2-2; 9 bases match TRBD2. In germline, CDR1 is KGHSH, CDR2 LQKENI. Trimming took 3 bases from V and 5 from J; bases not matched to a gene: 10. This CDR3 is built from 17 residues.

This rearrangement joins TRBV1 to TRBJ2-5; TRBD2 is the table's D call and was not checked against the DNA. TRBV1 is described as a pseudogene. The CDR3 contains 20 residues. CDR3 nucleotides: TGCACCAGCAGCCAAGAAGGATGTTTTAGTGGACTAGTTGGTCGAGAGACCCAGTACTTC. It yields the protein CTSSQEGCFSGLVGRETQYF.

The chain has TRBV6-6 and TRBJ2-1, with 11 bases that match TRBD2. Germline assignment: CDR1 MNHNY and CDR2 SVGAGI (reference sequence). V lost 5 bases to trimming and J lost 9 bases; unmatched junction nucleotides: 6. The CDR3 is 14 amino acids. The CDR3 DNA reads TGTGCCAGCAGTGTAGCGGGAGGGCCGAGTGAGCAGTTCTTC. Translation gives CASSVAGGPSEQFF.

This chain connects TRBV5-1 to TRBJ2-1; D might be TRBD2 (5 bases). This CDR3 has 17 amino acids. Trimming took off 0 bases at V and 0 bases at J, with 13 bases between the two ends. The germline CDR1 and CDR2 sequences are SGHRS and YFSETQ. CDR3 amino acids: CASSLAERMSSYNEQFF. The CDR3 DNA is TGCGCCAGCAGCTTGGCCGAGCGGATGAGCTCCTACAATGAGCAGTTCTTC.

This chain links TRBV11-2 with TRBJ1-1, with D perhaps matching TRBD1 (6 bases). Trimming cost V 4 bases and J 1 base, with 13 bases left between them. The CDR3 runs to 15 residues. Germline CDR1 is SGHAT and CDR2 is FQNNGV. This chain's CDR3 is CASSSSDRKNTEAFF. The CDR3 coding sequence is TGTGCCAGCAGCTCCTCGGACAGAAAGAACACTGAAGCTTTCTTT. Complete variable domain (other parts from reference TRBV11-2 and TRBJ1-1): EAGVAQSPRYKIIEKRQSVAFWCNPISGHATLYWYQQILGQGPKLLIQFQNNGVVDDSQLPKDRFSAERLKGVDSTLKIQPAKLEDSAVYLCASSSSDRKNTEAFFGQGTRLTVV.

The V and J genes are TRBV11-2 and TRBJ2-3, with 7 bases aligning to TRBD2. This CDR3 is 16 amino acids long. With 3 bases clipped from V and 4 bases from J, the junction kept 10 bases outside the gene matches. Germline CDR1 SGHAT, CDR2 FQNNGV. The CDR3 loop is CASSFLSGTGADTQYF. CDR3 nucleotides: TGTGCCAGCAGCTTTTTAAGCGGGACCGGGGCAGATACGCAGTATTTT.

The rearrangement links TRBV5-1 to TRBJ2-1; tentatively, D is TRBD1 (5 bases). V lost 2 bases and J 10 bases, leaving 10 bases between the germline ends. The CDR3 covers 12 residues. Germline V gene lookup returns CDR1 SGHRS and CDR2 YFSETQ. CDR3 coding DNA: TGCGCCAGCAGCTTAACAGGTCGCGAGCAGTTCTTC. Encoded protein: CASSLTGREQFF.

The CDR3 DNA is TGTGCCAGCAGCCCAAGCTGGGGCCTGAACACTGAAGCTTTCTTT. Protein: CASSPSWGLNTEAFF. The chain couples TRBV5-4 to TRBJ1-1; a possible D gene is TRBD1 (5 bases). In germline, CDR1 is SGHNT, CDR2 YYREEE (reference sequence). This CDR3 is 15 amino acids long. The ends were cut back, 4 bases at V and 0 bases at J, with 13 bases in the middle.

J is TRBJ1-5 and V is TRBV6-4; D is perhaps TRBD1 (5 bases). V was cut by 10 bases and J by 7 bases, with 20 bases left in between. This CDR3 contains 14 residues. Germline lookup yields CDR1 MRHNA and CDR2 SNTAGT. CDR3 loop: CATQTRGAGQPQHF. Written as DNA, the CDR3 is TGTGCCACCCAGACTAGGGGTGCAGGGCAGCCCCAGCATTTT.

This chain joins TRBV11-2 and TRBJ2-7; TRBD2 aligns across 8 bases. This CDR3 region has 17 residues. J gave up 4 bases and V 0 bases, and 11 bases lay outside the gene matches. Germline CDR1 and CDR2: SGHAT and FQNNGV. CDR3 coding DNA: TGTGCCAGCAGCTTAGATCCCCGAGCGGGAGAAGCGTACGAGCAGTACTTC. Its protein product is CASSLDPRAGEAYEQYF. Complete variable domain (other parts from reference TRBV11-2 and TRBJ2-7): EAGVAQSPRYKIIEKRQSVAFWCNPISGHATLYWYQQILGQGPKLLIQFQNNGVVDDSQLPKDRFSAERLKGVDSTLKIQPAKLEDSAVYLCASSLDPRAGEAYEQYFGPGTRLTVT.

This chain links TRBV6-6 with TRBJ2-7; tentatively, D is TRBD2 (6 bases). CDR1 and CDR2 from the germline V gene are MNHNY and SVGAGI (reference sequence). The V end was cut by 4 bases, the J end by 2 bases, with 12 bases between. The CDR3 length is 14 residues. CDR3 protein: CASSSGSGAYEQYF. Written as DNA, the CDR3 is TGTGCCAGCAGTTCCGGTTCGGGGGCCTACGAGCAGTACTTC.